This T cell receptor beta chain is from a study of read filtering for tumor transcriptome and immune sequencing. This clonotype showed up many times. This CDR3 contains 12 residues. Deletions cut 2 bases from V and 7 bases from J, with 9 bases between. The germline V gene has CDR1 DFQATT and CDR2 SNEGSKA (reference sequence). This library used 300 to 500 ng RNA and molecular barcoded adaptors spanning alpha/delta and beta/gamma chains. MiXCR, run by TCRdb on the reads, gives a single entry per CDR3 protein. The data contain some 22,000 distinct CDR3 sequences, roughly an eighth of them singletons. Material: a population of CD138-negative cells sorted from bone marrow. This TCR was sampled from a donor at least 40 years old with multiple myeloma. This chain joins TRBV20-1 and TRBJ2-1; no clear D. Here the CDR3 reads CSARPPWNEQFF. DNA for the CDR3: TGCAGTGCTAGACCCCCATGGAATGAGCAGTTCTTC.